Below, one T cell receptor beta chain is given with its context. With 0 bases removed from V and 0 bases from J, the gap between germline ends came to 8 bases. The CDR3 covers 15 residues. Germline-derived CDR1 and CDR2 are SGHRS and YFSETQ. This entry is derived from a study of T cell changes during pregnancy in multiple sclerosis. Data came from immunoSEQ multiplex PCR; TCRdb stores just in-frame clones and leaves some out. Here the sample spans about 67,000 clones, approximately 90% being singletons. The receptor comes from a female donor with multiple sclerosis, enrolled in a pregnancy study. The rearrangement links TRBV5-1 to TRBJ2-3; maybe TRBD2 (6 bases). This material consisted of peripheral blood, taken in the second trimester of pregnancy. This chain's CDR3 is CASSLGGKSTDTQYF. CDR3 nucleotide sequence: TGCGCCAGCAGCTTGGGCGGGAAGAGCACAGATACGCAGTATTTT.